This T cell receptor (beta chain) was sequenced for a study of blood T cell repertoires in COVID-19 (dated by TCRdb to about 2020). With regard to the full study: The collaborator samples originated in the United States, Italy and Spain and spanned the acute and convalescent phases of COVID-19. The prospective study material was composed of cDNA or gDNA derived from T cells, B-cell-depleted T cells, or PBMCs. The dataset comprised deeply sampled blood TCRbeta repertoires from subjects exposed to, actively infected with, or recovered from COVID-19. The repertoires were released in a freely available public database intended as a resource for research on the immune response to SARS-CoV-2. Samples came from the ongoing ImmuneRACE study (first 160 participants) plus 1,254 subjects from 6 global collaborators. Sample metadata almost always included a de-identified subject ID, COVID-19 status, age in years and sex. HLA class I and class II types, where available, came from metadata supplied by the sample provider rather than from assay-based typing. Study-level results and caveats: How much clinical and demographic metadata was included differed by source and by participant, and the metadata was provided uncurated.

Collaborating institutions collected whole blood in K2EDTA tubes following their own protocols. For TCRbeta analysis, collaborator samples were shipped as frozen whole blood, as isolated PBMCs, or as DNA extracted from either sample type. Based on the germline V gene, the CDR1 and CDR2 sequences are SGDLS and YYNGEE. The CDR3 has 15 amino acids, counting the end cysteine and phenylalanine. Only the CDR3 portion is preserved as DNA: 45 bases, with reading frame beginning at the first base. V is cut back by 0 bases and J by 8 bases, with 7 bases in the junction unmatched. A word on this clone: There is no known antigen for this receptor. Qualities for individual bases were not recorded, and no much larger clone is one base off.

TCRbeta CDR3 regions were amplified from genomic DNA by means of the immunoSEQ Assay, a bias-controlled multiplex PCR. The paper's data handling went like this. The number of nucleated cells in each sample was estimated from the amplification of reference gene primers within the assay. Sequence reads were collapsed and filtered to measure the absolute abundance of every unique TCRbeta CDR3 rearrangement. For each sample, productive Simpson clonality was calculated as the square root of Simpson's diversity index over productive rearrangements. In its TCRdb copy, this immuneACCESS table keeps in-frame sequences only and misses some clones. Where compared with another copy, unresolved V genes explain less than half of these, and the others have no known cause. Clone size and the V and J calls come from that table; the DNA yielded D and trimming. The sample yields some 47,000 clones; 85% to 90% were counted once. Nearly 5% of the sample is held by the ten biggest clonotypes.

The source of this sequence is a man aged 55 to 69 with active COVID-19. This chain is built from TRBV9 and TRBJ2-1; the junction holds 8 bases that match TRBD2. The sample was peripheral blood. The nucleotides read TGTGCCAGCAGCGTAGCCCAGCGGGAGTCAGATGAGCAGTTCTTC. It translates to CASSVAQRESDEQFF.